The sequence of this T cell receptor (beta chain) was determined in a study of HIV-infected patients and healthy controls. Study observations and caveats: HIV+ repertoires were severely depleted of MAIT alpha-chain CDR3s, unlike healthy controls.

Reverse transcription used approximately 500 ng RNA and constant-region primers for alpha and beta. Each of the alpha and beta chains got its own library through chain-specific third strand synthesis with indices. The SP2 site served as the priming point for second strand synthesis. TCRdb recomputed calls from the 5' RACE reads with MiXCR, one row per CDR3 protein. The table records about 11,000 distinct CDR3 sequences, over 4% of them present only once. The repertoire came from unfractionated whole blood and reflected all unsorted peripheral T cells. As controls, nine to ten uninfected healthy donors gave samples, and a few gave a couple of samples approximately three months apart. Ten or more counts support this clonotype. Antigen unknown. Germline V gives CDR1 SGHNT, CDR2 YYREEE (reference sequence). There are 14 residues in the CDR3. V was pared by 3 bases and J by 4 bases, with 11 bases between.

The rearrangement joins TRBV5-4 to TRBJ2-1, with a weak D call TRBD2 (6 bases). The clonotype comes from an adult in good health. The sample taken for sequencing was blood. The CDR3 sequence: CASSSGTLYNEQFF. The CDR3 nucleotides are TGTGCCAGCAGCTCCGGGACTTTATACAATGAGCAGTTCTTC.